This T cell receptor (beta chain) was sequenced during a study of molecular identifiers for immune sequencing clone quantification. This clonotype was seen a few times. TCRdb called the PCR reads again in MiXCR, with one record for every CDR3 protein. Among about 640,000 distinct CDR3 sequences listed, nearly 20% were seen once. Between the trimmed V and J ends, which lost 6 bases and 2 bases, there was a span of 6 bases. CDR1 is DFQATT and CDR2 is SNEGSKA in the germline V gene (reference sequence). This CDR3 is 11 amino acids long. The TCR comes from a human donor in good health. Some libraries in this study had Jurkat cell RNA spiked in. The specimen was naive CD8+ T cells from blood, with Jurkat cell RNA spiked in. Subset specified: FACS-sorted CD8+CD4-CCR7+CD45RA+ naive T cells. This chain joins TRBV20-1 and TRBJ2-3, with no clear D. The CDR3: CSASYTDTQYF. The DNA for the CDR3 is TGCAGTGCCAGCTACACAGATACGCAGTATTTT.